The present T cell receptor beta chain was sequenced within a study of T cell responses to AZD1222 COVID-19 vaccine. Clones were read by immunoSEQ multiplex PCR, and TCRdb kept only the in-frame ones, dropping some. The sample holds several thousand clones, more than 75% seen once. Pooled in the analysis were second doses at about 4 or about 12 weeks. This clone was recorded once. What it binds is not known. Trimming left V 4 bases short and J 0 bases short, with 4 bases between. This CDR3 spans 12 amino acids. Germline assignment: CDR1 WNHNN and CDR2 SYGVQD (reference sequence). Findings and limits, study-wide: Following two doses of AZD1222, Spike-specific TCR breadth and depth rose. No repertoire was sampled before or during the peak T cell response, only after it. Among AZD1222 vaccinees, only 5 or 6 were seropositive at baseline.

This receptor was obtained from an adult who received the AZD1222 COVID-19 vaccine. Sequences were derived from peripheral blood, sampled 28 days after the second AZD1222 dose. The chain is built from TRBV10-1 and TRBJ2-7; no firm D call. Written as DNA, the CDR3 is TGCGCCAGCAGTGGGGCCTCCTACGAGCAGTACGTC. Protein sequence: CASSGASYEQYV.